The next 4 T cell receptor beta chains were all read from a single sample in a study of T-cell memory formation after mild COVID-19. Via MiXCR, TCRdb re-called the 5' RACE reads, giving one row per CDR3 protein. The sample contains 130,000 to 150,000 distinct CDR3 sequences, roughly 21% of which appear only once. The sequencing input was PBMCs or a T cell subset sorted from them (not recorded which). These receptors came from an adult woman who had mild COVID-19 (a few samples of this study predate the infection). Cell type and time point are not known.

V usage is TRBV5-5 and J usage is TRBJ2-2; D unclear. The CDR3 covers 16 residues. Germline V gene data show CDR1 as SGHKS and CDR2 as YYEKEE (reference sequence). V shed 0 bases and J shed 0 bases, with 9 bases lying between them. CDR3 bases: TGTGCCAGCAGCTTGGCCTTAGGTTCGAACACCGGGGAGCTGTTTTTT. This encodes CASSLALGSNTGELFF.

In this sample, this clonotype turned up a few times. This chain connects TRBV20-1 to TRBJ2-7; D call uncertain. CDR1 and CDR2 (germline): DFQATT, SNEGSKA (reference sequence). Trimming shortened V by 5 bases and J by 0 bases, and 11 bases separated the two germline ends. The CDR3 contains 13 residues. CDR3: CSALPTGSYEQYF. The CDR3 nucleotides are TGCAGTGCTCTTCCGACGGGCTCCTACGAGCAGTACTTC.

V is TRBV7-6 and J is TRBJ2-2; D remains unclear. The length of the CDR3 is 14 residues. Trimming removed 3 bases from V and 2 bases from J, with 7 bases in between. Germline assignment: CDR1 SGHVS and CDR2 FNYEAQ. The CDR3 here is CASSFSTNTGELFF. The DNA of the CDR3 is TGTGCCAGCAGCTTTAGCACAAACACCGGGGAGCTGTTTTTT.

In this sample, this clonotype turned up a few times. For the CDR3, the DNA is TGTGCCGTAGGTGGGTTAGATACGCAGTATTTT. Protein sequence: CAVGGLDTQYF. The V call is TRBV10-3, the J call TRBJ2-3; D remains ambiguous. Trimming pared 11 bases from V and 5 bases from J, leaving 11 bases between. CDR1 is ENHRY and CDR2 is SYGVKD in the germline V gene. This CDR3 spans 11 amino acids.